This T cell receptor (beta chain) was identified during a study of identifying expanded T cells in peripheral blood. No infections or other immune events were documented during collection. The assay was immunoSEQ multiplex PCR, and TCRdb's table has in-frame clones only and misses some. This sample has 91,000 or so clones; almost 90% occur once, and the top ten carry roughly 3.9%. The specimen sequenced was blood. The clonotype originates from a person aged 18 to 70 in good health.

CDR3 bases: TGCGCCAGCAGCTTGGCCCCGGGACTAGCGGGGGAGCAGTTCTTC. Protein sequence: CASSLAPGLAGEQFF. The chain has TRBV5-1 and TRBJ2-1, with TRBD2 identical over 13 bases. The V and J ends lost 0 bases and 10 bases, in that order; junction bases with no gene match: 4. From germline, CDR1 is SGHRS and CDR2 YFSETQ. This CDR3 region has 15 residues.